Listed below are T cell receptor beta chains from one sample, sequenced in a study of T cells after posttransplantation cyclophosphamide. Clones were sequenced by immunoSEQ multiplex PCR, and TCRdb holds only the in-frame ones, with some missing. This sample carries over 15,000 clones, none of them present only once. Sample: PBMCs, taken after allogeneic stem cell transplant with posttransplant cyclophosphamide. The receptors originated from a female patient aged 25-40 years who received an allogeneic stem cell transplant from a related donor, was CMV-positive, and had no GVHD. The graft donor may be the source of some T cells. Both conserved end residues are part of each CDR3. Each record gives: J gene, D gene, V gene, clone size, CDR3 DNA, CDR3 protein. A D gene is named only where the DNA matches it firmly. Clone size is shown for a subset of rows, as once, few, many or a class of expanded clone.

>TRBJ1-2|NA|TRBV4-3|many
TGCGCCAGCAGCCAAGTTATCCAGGGTAGGGGCTACACCTTC
CASSQVIQGRGYTF
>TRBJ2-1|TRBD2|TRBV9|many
TGTGCCAGCAGCCTAGGGAGCGGGATAAAGTCAATCTCCTACAATGAGCAGTTCTTC
CASSLGSGIKSISYNEQFF
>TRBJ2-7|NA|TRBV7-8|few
TGTGCCAGCAGCTTAGGGGGGACTGCCTACGAGCAGTACTTC
CASSLGGTAYEQYF
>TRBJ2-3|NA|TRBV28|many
TGTGCCAGCAGTTTAACAGGGTACACAGATACGCAGTATTTT
CASSLTGYTDTQYF
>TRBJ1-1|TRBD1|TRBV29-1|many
TGCAGCGTCAACAGGGGCGTGACTGAAGCTTTCTTT
CSVNRGVTEAFF
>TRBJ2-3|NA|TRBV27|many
TGTGCCAGCACGGGCGGGCCTGGGGATACGCAGTATTTT
CASTGGPGDTQYF
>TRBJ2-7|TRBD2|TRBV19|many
TGTGCCAGTAGTAGGCTTAGCGGGTCCTACGAGCAGTACTTC
CASSRLSGSYEQYF
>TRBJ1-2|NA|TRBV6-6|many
TGTGCCAGCAGTTACGGCAGGGGAGAGCGAGTCTATGGCTACACCTTC
CASSYGRGERVYGYTF
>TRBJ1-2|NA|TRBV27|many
TGTGCCAGCAGCCAACACCGAGACAGCCTCTATGGCTACACCTTC
CASSQHRDSLYGYTF
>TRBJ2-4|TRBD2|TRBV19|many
TGTGTCAGTAGTTCTATCGGGACTAGAGGAAATCTAGCCAAAAACATTCAGTACTTC
CVSSSIGTRGNLAKNIQYF
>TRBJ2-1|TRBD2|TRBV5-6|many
TGTGCCAGCAGCTTGTTATTGCGGGAGGCCTCCTACAATGAGCAGTTCTTC
CASSLLLREASYNEQFF
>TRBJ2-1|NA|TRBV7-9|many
TGTGCCAGCAGCTTAGAGCCCAATGAGCAGTTCTTC
CASSLEPNEQFF
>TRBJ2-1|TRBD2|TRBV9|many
TGTGCCAGCAGCGTAGAGGCGGGAGAATACGATGAGCAGTTCTTC
CASSVEAGEYDEQFF
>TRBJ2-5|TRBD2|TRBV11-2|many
TGTGCCAGCAGCCTCGGGAGGTCGTACCAAGAGACCCAGTACTTC
CASSLGRSYQETQYF
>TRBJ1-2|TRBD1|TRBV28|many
TGTGCCAGCAGTATGTATTCCGGGACAGGGAGGCAGGTGGTCTATGGCTACACCTTC
CASSMYSGTGRQVVYGYTF
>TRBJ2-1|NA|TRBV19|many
TGTGCCAGTACCGACGGGGAGACCAGTTTATCGCAGTTCTTC
CASTDGETSLSQFF
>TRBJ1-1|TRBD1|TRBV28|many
TGTGCCAGCAGTTTCACCGGGACAGACACTGAAGCTTTCTTT
CASSFTGTDTEAFF
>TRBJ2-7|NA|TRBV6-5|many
TGTGCCAGCACCCTCGGCTACGAGCAGTACTTC
CASTLGYEQYF
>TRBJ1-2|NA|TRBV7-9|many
TGTGCCAGCAGCCTAACGATCGGGAGGTTTAACTATGGCTACACCTTC
CASSLTIGRFNYGYTF
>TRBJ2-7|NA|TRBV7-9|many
TGTGCCAGCAGCGCCCCGGGGTACGAGCAGTACTTC
CASSAPGYEQYF
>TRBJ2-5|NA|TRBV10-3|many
TGTGCCATCCATGGGGAAGGGGGGACCCAGTACTTC
CAIHGEGGTQYF
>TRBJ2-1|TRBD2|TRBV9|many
TGTGCCAGCAGTACAACCGGGACTAGCGGGATTTTTGAGCAGTTCTTC
CASSTTGTSGIFEQFF
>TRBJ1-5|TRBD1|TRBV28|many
TGTGCCAGCAGTTTAGGGACAGGGATTTATAGCAATCAGCCCCAGCATTTT
CASSLGTGIYSNQPQHF
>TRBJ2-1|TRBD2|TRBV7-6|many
TGTGCCAGCAGCCCTCCCGGACTAGGCTCCTACAATGAGCAGTTCTTC
CASSPPGLGSYNEQFF
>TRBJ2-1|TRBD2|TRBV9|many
TGTGCCAGCAGCGTAGGAACTAGCGGGGTCACCGATGAGCAGTTCTTC
CASSVGTSGVTDEQFF
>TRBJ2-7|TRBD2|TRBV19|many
TGTGCCAGTACACGGACTAGCGGGAACACCTACGAGCAGTACTTC
CASTRTSGNTYEQYF
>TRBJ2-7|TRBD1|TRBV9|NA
TGTGCCAGCAGCGTAGGCGGGACAGGGACCTACGAGCAGTACTTC
CASSVGGTGTYEQYF
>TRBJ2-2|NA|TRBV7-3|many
TGTGCCAGCAGCTTAGGCGTCGGCAGCGCGAACACCGGGGAGCTGTTTTTT
CASSLGVGSANTGELFF
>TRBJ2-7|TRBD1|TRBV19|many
TGTGCCAGTAGTATTGACAGGGGGCCAGGCGAGCAGTACTTC
CASSIDRGPGEQYF
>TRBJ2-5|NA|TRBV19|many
TGTGCCAGTAGTAGCCAGGGGGGTGAAGAGACCCAGTACTTC
CASSSQGGEETQYF
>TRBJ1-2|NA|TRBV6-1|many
TGTGCCAGCAGTGAAAGGGGGGGGTTAGGTGGCTACACCTTC
CASSERGGLGGYTF
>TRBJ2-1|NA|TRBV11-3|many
TGTGCCAGCAGCTTAGGCAGGGGTTCCTACAATGAGCAGTTCTTC
CASSLGRGSYNEQFF
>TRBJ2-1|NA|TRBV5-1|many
TGCGCCAGCAGCTTGGCCGGGAGCAATGAGCAGTTCTTC
CASSLAGSNEQFF
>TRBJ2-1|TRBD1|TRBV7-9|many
TGTGCCAGCAGCCACAGGGGCGTAGGCTACAATGAGCAGTTCTTC
CASSHRGVGYNEQFF
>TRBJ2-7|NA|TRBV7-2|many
TGTGCCAGCAGCCTGGATGGGTGGTACAGGAACTACGAGCAGTACTTC
CASSLDGWYRNYEQYF
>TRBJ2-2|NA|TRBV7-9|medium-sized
TGTGCCAGCAGCTTAAACAGCCAGACCGGGGAGCTGTTTTTT
CASSLNSQTGELFF
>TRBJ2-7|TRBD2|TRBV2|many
TGTGCCAGCAGTGAAGCTGTCGGGAGGGGCGAGCAGTACTTC
CASSEAVGRGEQYF
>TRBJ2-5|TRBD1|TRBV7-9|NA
TGTGCCAGCAGCTTGCGACCGGGACAGGGGGCAGAAGAGCAGTACTTC
CASSLRPGQGAEEQYF
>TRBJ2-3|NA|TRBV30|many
TGTGCCTGGAGTGTACTGCGGTCGGCAACAGATACGCAGTATTTT
CAWSVLRSATDTQYF
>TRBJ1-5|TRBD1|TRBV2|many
TGTGCCAGCAGCTTCAACAGGGGCGCAGAGCCCCAGCATTTT
CASSFNRGAEPQHF
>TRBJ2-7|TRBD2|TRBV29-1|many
TGCAGCGTTGAAGATCGACTAGCGGGAGGGCTTACCTACGAGCAGTACTTC
CSVEDRLAGGLTYEQYF
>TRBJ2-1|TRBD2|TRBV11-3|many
TGTGCCAGCTCCAAAGTAGCGGGCTTAAATGAGCAGTTCTTC
CASSKVAGLNEQFF
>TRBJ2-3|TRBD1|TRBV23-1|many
TGCGCCAACCCACAAGGCCCAGACAGGGGGAAGGTTTGGGGGACAGATACGCAGTATTTT
CANPQGPDRGKVWGTDTQYF
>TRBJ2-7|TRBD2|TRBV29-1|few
TGCAGCGTTAAGACTAGCGCTTCCTACGAGCAGTACTTC
CSVKTSASYEQYF
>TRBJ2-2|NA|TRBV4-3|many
TGCGCCAGCAGCCAAGAAGTGAGCCGGGACACAAACACCGGGGAGCTGTTTTTT
CASSQEVSRDTNTGELFF
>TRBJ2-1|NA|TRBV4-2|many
TGTGCCAGCGGCCCTGGGGAGTTGAACTACAATGAGCAGTTCTTC
CASGPGELNYNEQFF
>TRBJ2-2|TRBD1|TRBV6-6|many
TGTGCCAGCAGTTACTCAGGGGGCCACGGGGAGCTGTTTTTT
CASSYSGGHGELFF
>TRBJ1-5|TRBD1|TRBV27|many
TGTGCCAGCAGGCAGGGGGATCAGCCCCAGCATTTT
CASRQGDQPQHF
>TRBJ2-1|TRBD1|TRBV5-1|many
TGCGCCAGCAGCTTTGGGACAGGTTCTTACAATGAGCAGTTCTTC
CASSFGTGSYNEQFF
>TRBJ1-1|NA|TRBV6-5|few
TGTGCCAGCAGTTCTAGAGAAGGGGACACTGAAGCTTTCTTT
CASSSREGDTEAFF
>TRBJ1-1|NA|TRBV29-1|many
TGCAGCGCCGCTAAGGACAACCACTTTGAAGCTTTCTTT
CSAAKDNHFEAFF
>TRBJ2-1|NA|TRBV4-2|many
TGTGCCAGCAGCCAAGATATCCGGTACAATGAGCAGTTCTTC
CASSQDIRYNEQFF
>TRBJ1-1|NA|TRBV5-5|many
TGTGCCAGCACCTCGCTAGCTGGGGTGAACACTGAAGCTTTCTTT
CASTSLAGVNTEAFF